The rows below give T cell receptor beta chains drawn from one sample of a study of T cells in Graves' hyperthyroidism and ophthalmopathy. TCRdb re-derived calls from the multiplex PCR reads in MiXCR, one entry per CDR3 protein. Of hundreds of thousands of distinct CDR3 sequences in the sample, approximately 22% are singletons; the top ten hold around 54%. Sequenced material: blood. All receptors come from a woman aged 65 to 85 with Graves' ophthalmopathy. Both conserved end residues are part of each CDR3. Fields, in order: CDR3 DNA, CDR3 protein, J gene, CDR3 length, clone size, V gene, D gene. A D gene is named only where the DNA matches it firmly. Size is stated for part of the rows, as once, few or many counts, or as a class when the clone is expanded.

CDR3 DNA: TGCAGTGCTAGAGTAGGTTTGTTGGGCACTGAAGCTTTCTTT
CDR3 protein: CSARVGLLGTEAFF
J gene: TRBJ1-1
CDR3 length: 14
clone size: NA
V gene: TRBV20-1
D gene: NA

CDR3 DNA: TGCGCCAGCAGCTTGGGGACCGGGACAGCCTATGGCTACACCTTC
CDR3 protein: CASSLGTGTAYGYTF
J gene: TRBJ1-2
CDR3 length: 15
clone size: few
V gene: TRBV5-1
D gene: TRBD1

CDR3 DNA: TGTGCCAGCAGCTTCTTAGAGCAGAATCAAGAAGCTTTCTTT
CDR3 protein: CASSFLEQNQEAFF
J gene: TRBJ1-1
CDR3 length: 14
clone size: NA
V gene: TRBV7-8
D gene: NA

CDR3 DNA: TGTGCCAGCTACGGACAGGGCTCTTACTATGGCTACACCTTC
CDR3 protein: CASYGQGSYYGYTF
J gene: TRBJ1-2
CDR3 length: 14
clone size: many
V gene: TRBV28
D gene: TRBD1

CDR3 DNA: TGCGCCAGCAGCCCTTCTCGGGGAGGCAAAAACATTCAGTACTTC
CDR3 protein: CASSPSRGGKNIQYF
J gene: TRBJ2-4
CDR3 length: 15
clone size: once
V gene: TRBV4-3
D gene: NA

CDR3 DNA: TGTGCCTGGAGGCAACAGGGTGGTACTGAAGCTTTCTTT
CDR3 protein: CAWRQQGGTEAFF
J gene: TRBJ1-1
CDR3 length: 13
clone size: many
V gene: TRBV30
D gene: NA

CDR3 DNA: TGTGCCAGCAGCTTAGGTGAGGGGATATACGAGCAGTACTTC
CDR3 protein: CASSLGEGIYEQYF
J gene: TRBJ2-7
CDR3 length: 14
clone size: NA
V gene: TRBV11-2
D gene: NA

CDR3 DNA: TGTGCCAGCAGTTTAGTCAGGGTGTCCGGCCCAGATACGCAGTATTTT
CDR3 protein: CASSLVRVSGPDTQYF
J gene: TRBJ2-3
CDR3 length: 16
clone size: NA
V gene: TRBV12-3/TRBV12-4
D gene: NA

CDR3 DNA: TGTGCCAGCAGCCAAGAGTCGCGGAGCTATGGCTACACCTTC
CDR3 protein: CASSQESRSYGYTF
J gene: TRBJ1-2
CDR3 length: 14
clone size: NA
V gene: TRBV4-2
D gene: NA

CDR3 DNA: TGTGCCAGCAGTTACCGGGCGGGAGTGGGATCCTACGAGCAGTACTTC
CDR3 protein: CASSYRAGVGSYEQYF
J gene: TRBJ2-7
CDR3 length: 16
clone size: NA
V gene: TRBV6-2/TRBV6-3
D gene: TRBD2

CDR3 DNA: TGTGCCACAACAGGGCTGTCCGGGGAGCTGTTTTTT
CDR3 protein: CATTGLSGELFF
J gene: TRBJ2-2
CDR3 length: 12
clone size: NA
V gene: TRBV7-9
D gene: NA